The following is a T cell receptor beta chain sequence with its context. Its antigen is undetermined. This CDR3 region has 15 residues. Per germline, CDR1 LGHNA and CDR2 YNFKEQ. The V end lost 3 bases, the J end lost 0 bases, and 8 bases lay between the germline ends. There were TCR beta CDR3 regions amplified from RNA transcripts. When the TCR CDR3 underwent first-round RT-PCR, the HTBI primer set was used. In TCRdb, the multiplex PCR reads were re-called with MiXCR into one record per CDR3 protein. The table records approximately 400,000 distinct CDR3 sequences, just under 25% of them present only once. Uncontrolled infection, other autoimmune disease, pregnancy or lactation barred patients from enrollment. The sample is drawn from a study of T cells in Graves' hyperthyroidism and ophthalmopathy. General observations from the study: In validation, the model predicted ophthalmopathy. These predictions came a median about 6.5 months before onset.

The chain couples TRBV4-2 to TRBJ2-2, with D unclear. Sequencing was carried out using blood. This TCR was sampled from a man aged 50-60 years with Graves' hyperthyroidism. The chain's CDR3 is CASSQADSNTGELFF. In nucleotides, the CDR3 is TGTGCCAGCAGCCAGGCCGACTCGAACACCGGGGAGCTGTTTTTT.